Shown below are 6 T cell receptor beta chains from a single sample sequenced in a study of blood T cell repertoires in COVID-19. Data came from immunoSEQ multiplex PCR; TCRdb stores just in-frame clones and leaves some out. Among roughly 250,000 clones, 70% to 85% were seen once, and the ten largest hold 4.9%. The sample comprised peripheral blood. The receptors originated from a woman of 80 years or more with active or convalescent COVID-19.

The CDR3, as DNA: TGTGCCAGCAGCTCCGGGACAGGGGTTGGGCCCCAGCATTTT. This encodes CASSSGTGVGPQHF. This chain uses TRBV11-2 with TRBJ1-5; 10 nucleotides match TRBD1. The CDR3 is made up of 14 amino acids. CDR1 is SGHAT and CDR2 is FQNNGV in the germline V gene. The V segment lost 4 bases and the J segment 9 bases; nucleotides outside the gene matches: 6. The whole variable domain, filled in from reference TRBV11-2 and TRBJ1-5, reads EAGVAQSPRYKIIEKRQSVAFWCNPISGHATLYWYQQILGQGPKLLIQFQNNGVVDDSQLPKDRFSAERLKGVDSTLKIQPAKLEDSAVYLCASSSGTGVGPQHFGDGTRLSIL.

This clone has a single count. The chain recombines TRBV5-1 with TRBJ1-2; D call uncertain. The V gene's germline CDR1 is SGHRS and CDR2 YFSETQ. Between the trimmed V and J ends, which lost 4 bases and 8 bases, there was a span of 12 bases. The CDR3 has 12 residues. The CDR3 loop reads CASSDSNAGYTF. The CDR3 region has the DNA TGCGCCAGCAGCGACTCAAATGCGGGCTACACCTTC. Together with reference TRBV5-1 and TRBJ1-2, the CDR3 gives the full variable domain: KAGVTQTPRYLIKTRGQQVTLSCSPISGHRSVSWYQQTPGQGLQFLFEYFSETQRNKGNFPGRFSGRQFSNSRSEMNVSTLELGDSALYLCASSDSNAGYTFGSGTRLTVV.

The genes are TRBV27 and TRBJ2-7; 12 nucleotides match TRBD2. J gave up 3 bases and V 6 bases, and 3 bases lay outside the gene matches. Per the germline V gene, CDR1 is MNHEY and CDR2 is SMNVEV (reference sequence). This CDR3 contains 14 residues. DNA for the CDR3: TGTGCCAGCAGACCTAGCGGGGGGGTCTACGAGCAGTACTTC. Amino acid sequence: CASRPSGGVYEQYF.

The rearrangement uses TRBV10-1 and TRBJ1-2; 10 nucleotides match TRBD1. The CDR3 has 14 residues. Germline CDR1 is WNHNN and CDR2 is SYGVQD (reference sequence). V was pared by 5 bases and J by 8 bases, with 8 bases of the junction left unmatched. Here the CDR3 DNA reads TGCGCCAGCAGTAGCGGACAGGGGGTCTACGGCTACACCTTC. Protein: CASSSGQGVYGYTF.

V gene TRBV11-2 combines with J gene TRBJ1-5, with TRBD1 matching over 7 bases. The germline CDR1 and CDR2 sequences are SGHAT and FQNNGV. The CDR3 runs to 15 residues. V gave up 5 bases and J gave up 6 bases; unmatched junction bases: 10. CDR3 region: CASSLRQGSVQPQHF. The DNA for the CDR3 is TGTGCCAGCAGCCTTAGACAGGGTTCCGTTCAGCCCCAGCATTTT.

The chain combines TRBV27 with TRBJ2-5, with a tentative D call TRBD1 (5 bases). V was trimmed by 4 bases and J by 5 bases, leaving 20 bases between them. The CDR3 covers 16 residues. In germline, CDR1 is MNHEY, CDR2 SMNVEV (reference sequence). DNA for the CDR3: TGTGCCAGCAGTTCCCCACCGACGGCCAGGGTGGAGACCCAGTACTTC. This codes for CASSSPPTARVETQYF.